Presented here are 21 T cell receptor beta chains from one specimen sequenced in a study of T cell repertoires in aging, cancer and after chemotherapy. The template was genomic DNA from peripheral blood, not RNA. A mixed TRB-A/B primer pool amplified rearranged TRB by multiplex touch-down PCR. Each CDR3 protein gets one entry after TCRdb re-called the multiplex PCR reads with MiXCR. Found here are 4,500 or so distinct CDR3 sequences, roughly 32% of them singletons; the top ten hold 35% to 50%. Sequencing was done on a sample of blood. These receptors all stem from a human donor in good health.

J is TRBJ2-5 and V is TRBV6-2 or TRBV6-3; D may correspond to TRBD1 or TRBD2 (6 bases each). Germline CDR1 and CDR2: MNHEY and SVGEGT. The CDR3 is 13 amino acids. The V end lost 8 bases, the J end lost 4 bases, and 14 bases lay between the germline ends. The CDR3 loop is CASDLGGPETQYF. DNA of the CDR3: TGTGCCAGCGATTTGGGGGGCCCAGAGACCCAGTACTTC.

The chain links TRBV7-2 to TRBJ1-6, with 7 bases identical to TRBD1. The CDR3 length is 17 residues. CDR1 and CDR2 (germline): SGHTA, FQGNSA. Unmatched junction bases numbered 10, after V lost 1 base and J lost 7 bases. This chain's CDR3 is CASSLGPTGKSNSPLHF. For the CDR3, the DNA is TGTGCCAGCAGCTTAGGCCCGACAGGGAAGAGCAATTCACCCCTCCACTTT. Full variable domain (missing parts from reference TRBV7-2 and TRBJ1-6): GAGVSQSPSNKVTEKGKDVELRCDPISGHTALYWYRQSLGQGLEFLIYFQGNSAPDKSGLPSDRFSAERTGGSVSTLTIQRTQQEDSAVYLCASSLGPTGKSNSPLHFGNGTRLTVT.

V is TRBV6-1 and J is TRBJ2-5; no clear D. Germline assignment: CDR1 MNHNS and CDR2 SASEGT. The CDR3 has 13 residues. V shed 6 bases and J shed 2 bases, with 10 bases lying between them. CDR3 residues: CASSYTRQETQYF. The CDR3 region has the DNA TGTGCCAGCAGCTACACACGGCAAGAGACCCAGTACTTC.

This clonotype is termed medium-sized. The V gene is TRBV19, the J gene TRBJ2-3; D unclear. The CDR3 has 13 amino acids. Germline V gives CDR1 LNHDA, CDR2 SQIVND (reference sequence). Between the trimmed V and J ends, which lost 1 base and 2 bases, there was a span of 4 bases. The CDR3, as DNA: TGTGCCAGTAGTATAGCCAACACAGATACGCAGTATTTT. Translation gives CASSIANTDTQYF.

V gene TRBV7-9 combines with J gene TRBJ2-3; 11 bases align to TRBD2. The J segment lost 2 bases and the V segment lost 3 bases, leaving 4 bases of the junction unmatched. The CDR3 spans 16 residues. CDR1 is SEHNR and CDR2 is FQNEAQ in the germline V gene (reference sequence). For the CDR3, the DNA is TGTGCCAGCAGCTTTACTAGCGGGGGAGACACAGATACGCAGTATTTT. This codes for CASSFTSGGDTDTQYF.

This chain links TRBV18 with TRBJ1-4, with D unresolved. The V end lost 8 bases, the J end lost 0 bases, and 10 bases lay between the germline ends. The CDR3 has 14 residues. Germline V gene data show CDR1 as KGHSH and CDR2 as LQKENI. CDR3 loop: CASRSDPTNEKLFF. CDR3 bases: TGTGCCAGCCGGTCAGACCCAACTAATGAAAAACTGTTTTTT.

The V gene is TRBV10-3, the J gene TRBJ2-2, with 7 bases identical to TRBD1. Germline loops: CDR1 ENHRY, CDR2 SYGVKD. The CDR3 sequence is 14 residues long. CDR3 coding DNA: TGTGTTATCAGCTTGGGACAGCACACCGGGGAGCTGTTTTTT. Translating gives CVISLGQHTGELFF.

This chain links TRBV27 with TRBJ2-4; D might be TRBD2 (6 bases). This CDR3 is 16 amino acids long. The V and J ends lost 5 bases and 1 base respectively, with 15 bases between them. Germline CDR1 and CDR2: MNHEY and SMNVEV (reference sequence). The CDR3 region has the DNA TGTGCCAGCAGTGCCACCCGGGAGTCGGCCAAAAACATTCAGTACTTC. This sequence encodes CASSATRESAKNIQYF.

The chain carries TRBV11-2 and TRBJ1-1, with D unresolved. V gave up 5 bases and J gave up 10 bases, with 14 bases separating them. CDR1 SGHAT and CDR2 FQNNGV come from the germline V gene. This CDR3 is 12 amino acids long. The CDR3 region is CASSLGREVAFF. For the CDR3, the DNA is TGTGCCAGCAGCCTCGGGCGGGAAGTAGCTTTCTTT.

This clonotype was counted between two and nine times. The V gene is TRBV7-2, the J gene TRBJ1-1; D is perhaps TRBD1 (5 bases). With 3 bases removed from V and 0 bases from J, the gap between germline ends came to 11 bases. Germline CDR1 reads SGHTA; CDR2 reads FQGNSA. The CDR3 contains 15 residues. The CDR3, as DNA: TGTGCCAGCAGCTTGGGGGGGACTATGAACACTGAAGCTTTCTTT. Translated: CASSLGGTMNTEAFF.

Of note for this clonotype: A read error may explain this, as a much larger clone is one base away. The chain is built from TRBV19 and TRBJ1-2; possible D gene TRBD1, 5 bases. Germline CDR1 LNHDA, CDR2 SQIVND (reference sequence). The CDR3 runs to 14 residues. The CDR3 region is CAGSRSWGSGGYTF. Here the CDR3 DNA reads TGTGCCGGTAGTCGAAGCTGGGGGTCTGGTGGCTACACCTTC.

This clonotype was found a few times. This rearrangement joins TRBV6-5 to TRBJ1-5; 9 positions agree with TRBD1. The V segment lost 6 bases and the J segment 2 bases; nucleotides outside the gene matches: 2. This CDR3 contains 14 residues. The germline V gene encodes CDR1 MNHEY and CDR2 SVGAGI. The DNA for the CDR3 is TGTGCCAGCAGCCGGACAGGGGGCAATCAGCCCCAGCATTTT. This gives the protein CASSRTGGNQPQHF.

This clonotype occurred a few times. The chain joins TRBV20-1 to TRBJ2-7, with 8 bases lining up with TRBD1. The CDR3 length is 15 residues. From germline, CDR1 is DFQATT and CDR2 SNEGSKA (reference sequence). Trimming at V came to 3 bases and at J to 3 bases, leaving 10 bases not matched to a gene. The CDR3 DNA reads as TGCAGTGCTAGGGGGGGACAGGACGAATACTACGAGCAGTACTTC. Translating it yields CSARGGQDEYYEQYF.

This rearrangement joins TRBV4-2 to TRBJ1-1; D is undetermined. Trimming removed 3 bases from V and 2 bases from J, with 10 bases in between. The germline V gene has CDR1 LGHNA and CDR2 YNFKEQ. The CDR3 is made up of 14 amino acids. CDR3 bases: TGTGCCAGCAGCCAGGCACCGAGTAACACTGAAGCTTTCTTT. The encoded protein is CASSQAPSNTEAFF.

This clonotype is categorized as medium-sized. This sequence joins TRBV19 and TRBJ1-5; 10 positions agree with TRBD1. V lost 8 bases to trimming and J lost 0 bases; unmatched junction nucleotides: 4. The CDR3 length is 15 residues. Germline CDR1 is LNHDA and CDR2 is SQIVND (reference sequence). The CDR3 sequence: CASRTGGYSNQPQHF. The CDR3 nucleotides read TGTGCCAGTCGGACAGGGGGTTATAGCAATCAGCCCCAGCATTTT.

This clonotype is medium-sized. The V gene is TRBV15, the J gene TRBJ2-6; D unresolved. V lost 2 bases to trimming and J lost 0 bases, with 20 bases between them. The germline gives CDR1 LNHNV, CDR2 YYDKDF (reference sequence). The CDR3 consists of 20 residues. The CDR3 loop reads CATSRYLVKSVNSGANVLTF. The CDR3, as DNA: TGTGCCACCAGCAGATATCTGGTAAAGTCGGTGAACTCTGGGGCCAACGTCCTGACTTTC.

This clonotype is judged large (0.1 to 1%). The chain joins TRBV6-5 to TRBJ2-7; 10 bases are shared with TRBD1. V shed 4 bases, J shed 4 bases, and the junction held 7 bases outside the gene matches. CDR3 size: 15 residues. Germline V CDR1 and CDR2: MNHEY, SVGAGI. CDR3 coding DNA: TGTGCCAGCAGTTCGCCGGGACAGGGGATTTACGAGCAGTACTTC. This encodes CASSSPGQGIYEQYF.

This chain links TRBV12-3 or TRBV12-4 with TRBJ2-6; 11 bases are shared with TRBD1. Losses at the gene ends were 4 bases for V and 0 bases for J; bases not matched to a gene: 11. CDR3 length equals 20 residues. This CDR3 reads CASSSRTGGILLSGANVLTF. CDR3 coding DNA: TGTGCCAGCAGTTCACGGACAGGGGGCATACTGCTCTCTGGGGCCAACGTCCTGACTTTC.

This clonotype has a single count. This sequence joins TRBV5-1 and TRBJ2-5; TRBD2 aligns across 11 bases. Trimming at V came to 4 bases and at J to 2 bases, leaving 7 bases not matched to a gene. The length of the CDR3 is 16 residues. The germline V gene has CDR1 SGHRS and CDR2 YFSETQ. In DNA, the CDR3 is TGCGCCAGCAGCCCAAACCTAGCGGGAGGACAAGAGACCCAGTACTTC. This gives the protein CASSPNLAGGQETQYF.

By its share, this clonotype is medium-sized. The CDR3 region has the DNA TGCAGCGTTGCGGGGATGTACCAAGAGACCCAGTACTTC. It codes for CSVAGMYQETQYF. This chain connects TRBV29-1 to TRBJ2-5; possible D gene TRBD2, 5 bases. CDR3 length: 13 amino acids. Germline V gives CDR1 SQVTM, CDR2 ANQGSEA. V lost 4 bases and J 0 bases, leaving 9 bases between the germline ends.

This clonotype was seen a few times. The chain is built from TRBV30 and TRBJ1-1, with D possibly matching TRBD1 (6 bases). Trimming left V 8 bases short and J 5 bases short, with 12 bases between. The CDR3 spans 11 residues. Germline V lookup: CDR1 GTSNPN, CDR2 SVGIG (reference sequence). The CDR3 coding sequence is TGTGCCGGGGGCAGGGTTACTGAAGCTTTCTTT. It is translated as CAGGRVTEAFF.